The rows below give T cell receptor beta chains drawn from one sample of a study of T cells after posttransplantation cyclophosphamide. TCRdb's copy holds only in-frame clones and misses some; the assay was immunoSEQ multiplex PCR. The data show around 3,100 clones, with none appearing a single time. Specimen: PBMCs, collected 84 days after allogeneic stem cell transplant with posttransplant cyclophosphamide. The origin of the receptors is a female patient between 35 and 55 years old who received an allogeneic stem cell transplant from a related donor, was CMV-positive, and had no GVHD. A share of the T cells may be of graft donor origin. Both conserved end residues are part of each CDR3. The D gene is left open where the match is weak. Sizes are listed as once, few or many counts, or a class when the clone is expanded.

>many|TRBV28|-|TRBJ1-4
CASIAGGIWEKLFF
TGTGCCAGCATCGCGGGGGGAATTTGGGAAAAACTGTTTTTT
>many|TRBV2|-|TRBJ1-6
CASTLVASGSPLHF
TGTGCCAGCACCCTCGTCGCCTCCGGTTCACCCCTCCACTTT
>many|TRBV9|-|TRBJ1-1
CASNNGPGTEAFF
TGTGCCAGCAATAATGGCCCCGGGACTGAAGCTTTCTTT
>many|TRBV2|-|TRBJ1-2
CASLPAGGVGYTF
TGTGCCAGCCTTCCTGCGGGGGGCGTTGGCTACACCTTC
>many|TRBV9|-|TRBJ1-1
CASSPRSYAEAFF
TGTGCCAGCAGCCCCCGGTCCTACGCTGAAGCTTTCTTT
>medium-sized|TRBV27|-|TRBJ1-5
CASGAPSNQPQHF
TGTGCCAGTGGGGCCCCCAGCAATCAGCCCCAGCATTTT
>many|TRBV12-3/TRBV12-4|TRBD1|TRBJ2-1
CASIRGSLTGEQFF
TGTGCCAGCATCAGGGGGTCCCTAACCGGTGAGCAGTTCTTC
>many|TRBV7-9|-|TRBJ1-1
CASSFLLPGSGATEAFF
TGTGCCAGCAGCTTCCTTCTTCCGGGCTCAGGGGCCACTGAAGCTTTCTTT
>many|TRBV5-1|-|TRBJ2-1
CASSSSDEQFF
TGCGCCAGCAGCTCAAGCGATGAGCAGTTCTTC
>few|TRBV25-1|TRBD2|TRBJ2-7
CASSESRGGPEQYF
TGTGCCAGCAGTGAATCGCGGGGGGGCCCCGAGCAGTACTTC
>many|TRBV27|TRBD1|TRBJ2-4
CASSFGTGARNIQYF
TGTGCCAGCAGTTTCGGGACAGGGGCAAGAAACATTCAGTACTTC
>many|TRBV6-4|TRBD2|TRBJ2-1
CASSPAGVYNEQFF
TGTGCCAGCAGTCCAGCGGGGGTCTACAATGAGCAGTTCTTC
>many|TRBV7-6|TRBD1|TRBJ2-2
CASSSRTGFTGELFF
TGTGCCAGCAGCTCCCGGACAGGGTTCACCGGGGAGCTGTTTTTT